There are many counts of the clone carrying this T cell receptor beta chain. This record comes from a study of regulatory T cells in long-lasting Graves disease. The sample's time point: newly diagnosed GD, antithyroid drugs for less than 3 months. Extracted RNA from PBMCs served as the source of the TCR library. CDR3-region Arm-PCR and iRepertoire HTBI primers produced the TCR beta libraries. TCRdb processed the multiplex PCR reads anew with MiXCR; each CDR3 protein has one entry. Of about 420,000 distinct CDR3 sequences in the sample, about a sixth were seen once. Trimming cost V 6 bases and J 4 bases; bases outside gene matches: 2. CDR3 length equals 14 residues. CDR1 and CDR2 from the germline V gene are WSHSY and SAAADI. Another study also made use of these data, one on T cells in Graves' hyperthyroidism and ophthalmopathy. From that study: No progression to ophthalmopathy during 18 months of follow-up defined stable disease.

This receptor was taken from a woman aged 18-29 years with Graves disease. The V and J genes are TRBV10-2 and TRBJ2-1; TRBD2 aligns across 11 bases. The sample consisted of peripheral blood mononuclear cells (PBMCs), taken at new diagnosis, from a patient treated with antithyroid drugs. CDR3: CASRTSGVYNEQFF. The CDR3 DNA follows: TGCGCCAGCAGGACTAGCGGGGTATACAATGAGCAGTTCTTC.